These 31 T cell receptor beta chains came from one sample sequenced in a study of neurological immune-mediated disorders (dated by TCRdb to 2018 to 2020). Library preparation was by 5' RACE. Sequencing instrument: Illumina HiSeq 2500. The public reads were reprocessed in TCRdb via fastp at Q25 and MiXCR, keeping in-frame beta chains. Every CDR3 protein is listed once, alongside the most common genes and DNA of its rows. The sample has about 21,000 distinct CDR3 sequences on record, roughly 15% of them singletons. Clones ranked in the top ten supply roughly 15% of the sample. The sequencing input was PBMCs. These receptor sequences come from a female donor with HTLV-1-associated myelopathy (HAM/TSP).

This clonotype was seen at least ten times. The chain recombines TRBV6-5 with TRBJ1-5; D not resolved. The germline gives CDR1 MNHEY, CDR2 SVGAGI. The CDR3 sequence is 13 residues long. Trimming took off 6 bases at V and 0 bases at J, with 6 bases between the two ends. The CDR3 region is CASRYSSNQPQHF. CDR3 DNA: TGTGCCAGCAGATATAGTAGCAATCAGCCCCAGCATTTT.

At least ten counts were recorded for this clonotype. This rearrangement joins TRBV20-1 to TRBJ1-4; tentative D call: TRBD1 (6 bases). With 6 bases removed from V and 5 bases from J, the gap between germline ends came to 16 bases. CDR1 and CDR2 from the germline V gene are DFQATT and SNEGSKA (reference sequence). The CDR3 sequence is 14 residues long. Written as DNA, the CDR3 is TGCAGTGCGAGGGCCGGCAGGGGCAATGAAAAACTGTTTTTT. This translates into CSARAGRGNEKLFF.

With respect to this clonotype: Sequence at one end of the junction differs from germline and may be a read error. This rearrangement joins TRBV7-2 to TRBJ1-6; tentatively, D is TRBD1 (5 bases). Germline V gene lookup returns CDR1 SGHTA and CDR2 FQGNSA. The CDR3 contains 13 residues. This CDR3 is CTSSLLRDSPLHF. CDR3 nucleotides: TGTACCAGCAGCTTACTCAGGGATTCACCCCTGCACTTT.

This clonotype has ten or more counts. The chain is built from TRBV29-1 and TRBJ2-7, with D maybe TRBD1 (5 bases). The CDR3 totals 12 residues. The V and J ends lost 7 bases and 0 bases respectively, with 10 bases between them. Germline assignment: CDR1 SQVTM and CDR2 ANQGSEA. The CDR3 DNA is TGCAGCGCAGGCAGGGACTCCTACGAGCAGTACTTC. Amino acids: CSAGRDSYEQYF.

This clonotype was found many times. The chain recombines TRBV5-1 with TRBJ2-5; 9 bases are shared with TRBD1. Germline trimming cut 4 bases from V and 5 bases from J; bases unmatched to any gene: 3. The germline gives CDR1 SGHRS, CDR2 YFSETQ. This CDR3 comprises 13 residues. CDR3 sequence (DNA): TGCGCCAGCAGCCCACAGGGGGCGGAGACCCAGTACTTC. Translating gives CASSPQGAETQYF.

At least ten counts were recorded for this clonotype. As DNA, the CDR3 is TGCAGTGTCGATACAGGGGCTAACACTGAAGCTTTCTTT. Its protein is CSVDTGANTEAFF. The chain carries TRBV20-1 and TRBJ1-1; 7 bases are a match to TRBD1. The CDR3 runs to 13 residues. The ends lost 7 bases at V and 2 bases at J; junction bases unmatched: 7. Germline CDR1 is DFQATT and CDR2 is SNEGSKA (reference sequence).

This clonotype appeared many times. The chain joins TRBV6-1 to TRBJ2-3, with 8 bases matching TRBD1. Trimming removed 2 bases from V and 2 bases from J; junction bases left unmatched: 9. Germline CDR1 is MNHNS and CDR2 is SASEGT. The CDR3 is made up of 17 amino acids. The CDR3 DNA is TGTGCCAGCAGTGAAAGGTGGACAGGGCATTCCACAGATACGCAGTATTTT. Protein sequence: CASSERWTGHSTDTQYF.

This clonotype was picked up a small number of times. The V and J genes are TRBV12-3 or TRBV12-4 and TRBJ2-7, with a weak D call TRBD1 (7 bases). V was trimmed by 3 bases and J by 3 bases, leaving 15 bases between them. CDR3 length: 15 amino acids. CDR3 sequence: CASSLEGARNYEQYF. As DNA, the CDR3 is TGTGCCAGCAGTTTGGAGGGGGCAAGGAACTACGAGCAGTACTTC.

This clonotype has at least ten counts. The chain combines TRBV20-1 with TRBJ2-1, with a weak D call TRBD2 (6 bases). The V gene lost 4 bases and the J gene lost 7 bases, with 17 bases spanning the gap. The germline CDR1 and CDR2 sequences are DFQATT and SNEGSKA (reference sequence). The CDR3 is 14 amino acids. The DNA for the CDR3 is TGCAGTGCTACCGGGGCCCCAGGGAGGAATGAGCAGTTCTTC. It encodes CSATGAPGRNEQFF.

This clonotype was seen many times. The rearrangement uses TRBV5-1 and TRBJ1-6, with D possibly matching TRBD1 (6 bases). Per germline, CDR1 SGHRS and CDR2 YFSETQ. The CDR3 totals 16 residues. Trimming took off 1 base at V and 5 bases at J, with 13 bases between the two ends. The CDR3 DNA sequence: TGCGCCAGCAGCTTGATCCCCGGGGGCGATAATTCACCCCTCCACTTT. This encodes CASSLIPGGDNSPLHF. Full variable domain (remainder filled in from reference TRBV5-1 and TRBJ1-6): KAGVTQTPRYLIKTRGQQVTLSCSPISGHRSVSWYQQTPGQGLQFLFEYFSETQRNKGNFPGRFSGRQFSNSRSEMNVSTLELGDSALYLCASSLIPGGDNSPLHFGNGTRLTVT.

This clonotype was picked up many times. The rearrangement links TRBV30 to TRBJ1-1, with D hard to call. The germline CDR1 and CDR2 sequences are GTSNPN and SVGIG (reference sequence). This CDR3 contains 13 residues. With 3 bases removed from V and 5 bases from J, the gap between germline ends came to 13 bases. This CDR3 is CAWSLPVGTEAFF. The CDR3 DNA reads TGTGCCTGGAGCCTTCCTGTGGGAACTGAAGCTTTCTTT.

At least ten counts were recorded for this clonotype. The V and J genes are TRBV7-3 and TRBJ2-5; D perhaps matches TRBD2 (6 bases). The CDR3 is 14 residues long. V was shortened by 5 bases and J by 3 bases, with 13 bases between the two germline ends. Per the germline V gene, CDR1 is SGHTA and CDR2 is FQGTGA. In DNA form, the CDR3 reads TGTGCCAGCAGCACCCACGGCGGGGAAGAGACCCAGTACTTC. It is translated as CASSTHGGEETQYF.

Regarding this clonotype: A read error may produce the germline difference seen at one junction end. The chain couples TRBV6-2 or TRBV6-3 to TRBJ1-2; 10 bases are shared with TRBD1. This CDR3 is 11 amino acids long. CDR1 MNHEY and CDR2 SVGEGT come from the germline V gene. CDR3 region: CAATGGLAYSF. The CDR3 nucleotides read TGTGCCGCGACAGGGGGCCTCGCCTACTCCTTC.

This clonotype was picked up many times. The chain joins TRBV6-5 to TRBJ1-4; D might be TRBD1 (5 bases). Looked up from germline, CDR1 is MNHEY and CDR2 is SVGAGI. This CDR3 region has 14 residues. V shed 6 bases and J shed 1 base, with 9 bases lying between them. The CDR3 nucleotides are TGTGCCAGCAGCCCAGGGTTAACTAATGAAAAACTGTTTTTT. It specifies CASSPGLTNEKLFF.

This clonotype was seen repeatedly, ten times or more. The chain couples TRBV20-1 to TRBJ2-7; 8 bases map to TRBD2. Germline CDR1 reads DFQATT; CDR2 reads SNEGSKA (reference sequence). This CDR3 is 14 amino acids long. The trim removed 0 bases at V and 4 bases at J, leaving 5 bases unmatched. The CDR3 nucleotides are TGCAGTGCTAGAGACGACGGGAGGGGTTACGAGCAGTACTTC. Translated, it gives CSARDDGRGYEQYF.

The chain is built from TRBV20-1 and TRBJ2-1; D is possibly TRBD2 (5 bases). V shed 3 bases and J shed 3 bases, with 12 bases lying between them. This CDR3 has 14 amino acids. Germline CDR1 and CDR2: DFQATT and SNEGSKA (reference sequence). The CDR3 bases are TGCAGTGCTAGCCGGCGGGTTGACTACAATGAGCAGTTCTTC. Translated, it gives CSASRRVDYNEQFF.

In its sample, this clonotype was seen many times. The rearrangement joins TRBV3-1 to TRBJ2-1, with 10 nucleotides matching TRBD2. Germline CDR1 LGHDT, CDR2 YNNKEL (reference sequence). J was trimmed by 6 bases and V by 1 base; bases with no gene match: 6. This CDR3 contains 16 residues. CDR3 amino acids: CASSQAAGGPLNEQFF. The CDR3 DNA sequence: TGTGCCAGCAGCCAAGCAGCGGGGGGGCCACTCAATGAGCAGTTCTTC.

This clonotype was detected ten times or more. V is TRBV18 and J is TRBJ2-7; a possible D gene is TRBD1 (5 bases). The CDR3 runs 13 residues. Trimming left V 2 bases short and J 2 bases short, with 7 bases between. CDR1 KGHSH and CDR2 LQKENI come from the germline V gene. CDR3 bases: TGTGCCAGCTCACCAAGCAGGGCCTACGAGCAGTACTTC. It codes for CASSPSRAYEQYF. Combining the CDR3 with reference TRBV18 and TRBJ2-7 gives the whole variable domain NAGVMQNPRHLVRRRGQEARLRCSPMKGHSHVYWYRQLPEEGLKFMVYLQKENIIDESGMPKERFSAEFPKEGPSILRIQQVVRGDSAAYFCASSPSRAYEQYFGPGTRLTVT.

There are many counts of this clonotype. The V call is TRBV5-1, the J call TRBJ2-7, with 10 bases that match TRBD1. The CDR3 covers 14 residues. V shed 4 bases and J 6 bases; nucleotides not matched to a gene: 7. The germline V gene has CDR1 SGHRS and CDR2 YFSETQ. The CDR3 loop is CASSTLRDRGEQYF. Written as DNA, the CDR3 is TGCGCCAGCAGCACCCTCCGGGACAGGGGCGAGCAGTACTTC.

Only a few counts were recorded for this clonotype. Here the CDR3 reads CASSPTGREYEQYF. As DNA, the CDR3 is TGCGCCAGCAGCCCTACAGGGAGAGAGTACGAGCAGTACTTC. The rearrangement joins TRBV5-1 to TRBJ2-7; D perhaps matches TRBD1 (6 bases). The CDR3 spans 14 residues. The V and J ends lost 4 bases and 4 bases respectively, with 15 bases between them. CDR1 is SGHRS and CDR2 is YFSETQ in the germline V gene.

In its sample, this clonotype was seen a few times. The rearrangement links TRBV7-2 to TRBJ2-7; no definite D call. This CDR3 is 14 amino acids long. Germline CDR1 reads SGHTA; CDR2 reads FQGNSA. V lost 1 base to trimming and J lost 5 bases, with 12 bases between them. In DNA form, the CDR3 reads TGTGCCAGCAGCTTAGAGGCCAGGAGCGACGAGCAGTACTTC. Its protein is CASSLEARSDEQYF.

This clonotype was picked up many times. The chain recombines TRBV20-1 with TRBJ2-1, with 15 bases that match TRBD2. V lost 3 bases, J lost 7 bases, and 4 bases stayed unmatched. Germline CDR1 DFQATT, CDR2 SNEGSKA (reference sequence). The CDR3 sequence is 15 residues long. The CDR3 loop is CSARAGLAGGNEQFF. DNA for the CDR3: TGCAGTGCTAGGGCAGGACTAGCGGGAGGGAATGAGCAGTTCTTC.

This clonotype was seen ten or more times. V usage is TRBV20-1 and J usage is TRBJ2-2; D gene unclear. V was pared by 6 bases and J by 3 bases, with 14 bases between. This CDR3 comprises 14 residues. Germline loops: CDR1 DFQATT, CDR2 SNEGSKA (reference sequence). CDR3 in DNA: TGCAGTGCAAACTCCCCAACGGACACCGGGGAGCTGTTTTTT. Its translation is CSANSPTDTGELFF.

This clonotype came up many times. The gene calls are TRBV5-1 and TRBJ2-3, with no clear D. Trimming cost V 0 bases and J 2 bases, with 7 bases left between them. Germline V gene lookup returns CDR1 SGHRS and CDR2 YFSETQ. The CDR3 is 14 amino acids. The CDR3 region has the DNA TGCGCCAGCAGCTTGGAGGGTTACACAGATACGCAGTATTTT. Translating gives CASSLEGYTDTQYF. Looking up the rest from reference TRBV5-1 and TRBJ2-3 gives the full variable domain: KAGVTQTPRYLIKTRGQQVTLSCSPISGHRSVSWYQQTPGQGLQFLFEYFSETQRNKGNFPGRFSGRQFSNSRSEMNVSTLELGDSALYLCASSLEGYTDTQYFGPGTRLTVL.

Sample share makes this clonotype medium-sized. This chain links TRBV29-1 with TRBJ2-2; D gene ambiguous. CDR1 is SQVTM and CDR2 is ANQGSEA in the germline V gene. The CDR3 contains 11 residues. The V end was cut by 6 bases, the J end by 7 bases, with 9 bases between. DNA of the CDR3: TGCAGCGTCGCAGTGAGCGGGGAGCTGTTTTTT. It codes for CSVAVSGELFF.

This clonotype has at least ten counts. This chain uses TRBV24-1 with TRBJ2-5; the D is unclear. Germline V gene data show CDR1 as KGHDR and CDR2 as SFDVKD. This CDR3 contains 16 residues. Trimming pared 0 bases from V and 2 bases from J, leaving 12 bases between. CDR3: CATSDLEFGGQETQYF. CDR3 bases: TGTGCCACCAGTGATTTGGAATTCGGCGGTCAAGAGACCCAGTACTTC.

This clonotype was detected many times. The chain carries TRBV28 and TRBJ2-7, with 8 positions matching TRBD2. The CDR3 loop spans 16 amino acids. Germline lookup yields CDR1 MDHEN and CDR2 SYDVKM. The V segment lost 3 bases and the J segment 2 bases; nucleotides outside the gene matches: 9. The CDR3: CASSFTLAGLTYEQYF. CDR3 sequence (DNA): TGTGCCAGCAGTTTCACCTTAGCGGGACTCACCTACGAGCAGTACTTC.

This clonotype occurred many times. V is TRBV5-1 and J is TRBJ2-7; no clear D. This CDR3 has 13 residues. CDR1 is SGHRS, CDR2 YFSETQ, per germline. Trimming removed 2 bases at V and 3 bases at J, with 9 bases between. The CDR3 reads CASSLYLGYEQYF. CDR3 bases: TGCGCCAGCAGCTTATATCTCGGCTACGAGCAGTACTTC.

This clonotype was observed once. At one end, the junction sequence differs from germline, possibly due to a read error. The rearrangement joins TRBV9 to TRBJ2-1, with TRBD1 matching over 7 bases. The CDR3 consists of 16 residues. CDR1 SGDLS and CDR2 YYNGEE come from the germline V gene. CDR3: CASSHETGLLYNEKFF. As DNA, the CDR3 is TGTGCCAGCAGCCATGAGACAGGGTTACTCTACAATGAGAAGTTCTTC. Variable domain in full (rest from reference TRBV9 and TRBJ2-1): DSGVTQTPKHLITATGQRVTLRCSPRSGDLSVYWYQQSLDQGLQFLIQYYNGEERAKGNILERFSAQQFPDLHSELNLSSLELGDSALYFCASSHETGLLYNEKFFGPGTRLTVL.

This clonotype has ten or more counts. The rearrangement uses TRBV6-2 or TRBV6-3 and TRBJ2-7, with D uncertain. V lost 7 bases to trimming and J lost 1 base, with 11 bases between them. The germline gives CDR1 MNHEY, CDR2 SVGEGT. This CDR3 spans 13 amino acids. This CDR3 reads CASTRPSSYEQYF. The CDR3 nucleotides read TGTGCCAGCACGAGGCCCTCTTCCTACGAGCAGTACTTC.

Concerning this clonotype: This may be a read error: a much more frequent sequence differs by one nucleotide. V and J are TRBV7-2 and TRBJ2-5; no clear D gene. This CDR3 is built from 13 residues. The V end lost 5 bases, the J end lost 4 bases, and 11 bases lay between the germline ends. Germline V CDR1 and CDR2: SGHTA, FQGNSA. This CDR3 reads CASSPRTTETQYF. CDR3 DNA: TGTGCCAGCAGCCCCCGTACGACAGAGACCCAGTACTTC.